A selection of T cell receptor beta chains follows, all from one sample in a study of blood T cell repertoires in COVID-19. Assay: immunoSEQ multiplex PCR; the TCRdb copy retains only in-frame clones and omits some. The sample has about 260,000 clones, around 82% seen once; the top ten hold approximately 9%. The sample taken for sequencing was peripheral blood. The receptors were gathered from a human donor in a cohort sampled during active COVID-19. The CDR3 runs from the conserved cysteine through the conserved F or W. D genes are given only for firm matches. Clone size is shown for a subset of rows, as once, few, many or a class of expanded clone.

J: TRBJ2-1
size: .
D: .
V: TRBV24-1
CDR3: CATSDSVRRGEQFF
DNA: TGTGCCACCAGTGATTCGGTTCGACGGGGTGAGCAGTTCTTC

J: TRBJ2-5
size: .
D: .
V: TRBV11-2
CDR3: CASSRQGGYQETQYF
DNA: TGTGCCAGCAGCCGCCAGGGAGGATACCAAGAGACCCAGTACTTC

J: TRBJ2-3
size: .
D: .
V: TRBV9
CDR3: CASSPLDRDTQYF
DNA: TGTGCCAGCAGCCCGCTTGATCGGGATACGCAGTATTTT

J: TRBJ1-4
size: .
D: TRBD1
V: TRBV5-1
CDR3: CASSPGDRRINEKLFF
DNA: TGCGCCAGCAGCCCGGGGGACAGGAGGATTAATGAAAAACTGTTTTTT

J: TRBJ1-2
size: .
D: TRBD1
V: TRBV28
CDR3: CASSPGQGNRYTF
DNA: TGTGCCAGCAGTCCCGGACAGGGGAATCGCTACACCTTC

J: TRBJ2-7
size: .
D: TRBD1
V: TRBV14
CDR3: CASSQFGTGPYEQYF
DNA: TGTGCCAGCAGCCAATTTGGGACAGGCCCATACGAGCAGTACTTC

J: TRBJ2-1
size: .
D: .
V: TRBV5-6
CDR3: CASSLATGSQFF
DNA: TGTGCCAGCAGCTTGGCAACAGGTAGTCAGTTCTTC

J: TRBJ2-2
size: .
D: TRBD2
V: TRBV18
CDR3: CASSRSTSANTGELFF
DNA: TGTGCCAGCTCACGATCGACTAGCGCGAACACCGGGGAGCTGTTTTTT

J: TRBJ2-5
size: once
D: .
V: TRBV5-1
CDR3: CASSGGGGSETQYF
DNA: TGCGCCAGCAGCGGGGGAGGGGGATCAGAGACCCAGTACTTC

J: TRBJ1-5
size: .
D: TRBD1
V: TRBV2
CDR3: CASSDVGTGGNQPQHF
DNA: TGTGCCAGCAGTGATGTAGGGACAGGGGGCAATCAGCCCCAGCATTTT

J: TRBJ1-6
size: .
D: .
V: TRBV3-1/TRBV3-2
CDR3: CASSQLDGGYSPLHF
DNA: TGTGCCAGCAGCCAACTGGACGGGGGTTATTCACCCCTCCACTTT

J: TRBJ1-1
size: .
D: TRBD1
V: TRBV28
CDR3: CASSLGDRDVSEAFF
DNA: TGTGCCAGCAGTTTGGGGGACAGGGATGTCTCTGAAGCTTTCTTT

J: TRBJ2-1
size: .
D: .
V: TRBV6-5
CDR3: CAILLLGFGEQFF
DNA: TGTGCCATCCTATTACTAGGGTTTGGGGAGCAGTTCTTC

J: TRBJ2-4
size: .
D: .
V: TRBV21-1
CDR3: CASSKRRARAQRDIQYF
DNA: TGTGCCAGCAGCAAAAGGCGAGCGAGAGCTCAACGGGACATTCAGTACTTC

J: TRBJ2-1
size: .
D: TRBD2
V: TRBV4-2
CDR3: CASSRPTSGLYNEQFF
DNA: TGTGCCAGCAGCCGGCCGACTAGCGGGCTCTACAATGAGCAGTTCTTC

J: TRBJ2-6
size: .
D: .
V: TRBV14
CDR3: CASSQAPRSGANVLTF
DNA: TGTGCCAGCAGCCAAGCCCCCCGTTCTGGGGCCAACGTCCTGACTTTC

J: TRBJ1-5
size: .
D: .
V: TRBV19
CDR3: CASSYRSSRAEVFRDNQPQHF
DNA: TGTGCCAGTAGTTACAGGTCAAGTAGAGCCGAGGTTTTTAGGGACAATCAGCCCCAGCATTTT

J: TRBJ2-1
size: .
D: TRBD1
V: TRBV28
CDR3: CASSPPGQGGVGEQFF
DNA: TGTGCCAGCAGTCCCCCGGGACAGGGGGGGGTCGGTGAGCAGTTCTTC

J: TRBJ2-2
size: .
D: .
V: TRBV5-1
CDR3: CASSYSGYTGELFF
DNA: TGCGCCAGCAGCTACTCCGGGTACACCGGGGAGCTGTTTTTT

J: TRBJ1-1
size: .
D: .
V: TRBV13
CDR3: CASSLGTGEAFF
DNA: TGTGCCAGCAGCTTAGGGACAGGAGAAGCTTTCTTT

J: TRBJ2-1
size: .
D: .
V: TRBV6-1
CDR3: CASSELGLLQGRHNEQFF
DNA: TGTGCCAGCAGTGAACTGGGTCTGCTACAGGGGAGGCACAATGAGCAGTTCTTC

J: TRBJ1-4
size: .
D: .
V: TRBV7-6
CDR3: CASSFRSGATNEKLFF
DNA: TGTGCCAGCAGCTTTAGAAGCGGGGCGACTAATGAAAAACTGTTTTTT

J: TRBJ2-3
size: .
D: .
V: TRBV7-2
CDR3: CASSSPAFRYTQYF
DNA: TGTGCCAGCAGCTCACCCGCCTTTCGGTATACGCAGTATTTT

J: TRBJ2-5
size: once
D: TRBD2
V: TRBV7-2
CDR3: CASSRGGPQETQYF
DNA: TGTGCCAGCAGCCGGGGGGGTCCGCAAGAGACCCAGTACTTC

J: TRBJ1-1
size: many
D: .
V: TRBV7-3
CDR3: CASSPGTFGTEAFF
DNA: TGTGCCAGCAGCCCGGGGACATTCGGCACTGAAGCTTTCTTT

J: TRBJ1-2
size: .
D: TRBD1
V: TRBV28
CDR3: CASSWTGEVDGYTF
DNA: TGTGCCAGCAGTTGGACAGGGGAGGTTGATGGCTACACCTTC

J: TRBJ2-5
size: .
D: .
V: TRBV19
CDR3: CASSKTRKETQYF
DNA: TGTGCCAGTAGTAAGACTAGAAAAGAGACCCAGTACTTC

J: TRBJ2-2
size: few
D: .
V: TRBV15
CDR3: CATSRESIGHFIANTGELFF
DNA: TGTGCCACCAGCAGAGAATCTATTGGACACTTCATCGCGAACACCGGGGAGCTGTTTTTT

J: TRBJ2-5
size: .
D: .
V: TRBV7-7
CDR3: CASGGSDNQETQYF
DNA: TGTGCTAGCGGCGGTAGCGACAACCAAGAGACCCAGTACTTC

J: TRBJ1-2
size: .
D: .
V: TRBV4-1
CDR3: CASSQDLGTIGHGYTF
DNA: TGCGCCAGCAGCCAAGATTTAGGGACAATTGGTCATGGCTACACCTTC

J: TRBJ1-4
size: .
D: .
V: TRBV7-8
CDR3: CASSLAGSGEKLFF
DNA: TGTGCCAGCAGCTTAGCAGGGAGCGGGGAAAAACTGTTTTTT

J: TRBJ2-7
size: .
D: .
V: TRBV6-5
CDR3: CASTSSYEQYF
DNA: TGTGCCAGCACCAGCTCCTACGAGCAGTACTTC

J: TRBJ2-7
size: .
D: TRBD2
V: TRBV7-2
CDR3: CASSLQTSSTYEQYF
DNA: TGTGCCAGCAGCTTGCAGACTAGCTCTACCTACGAGCAGTACTTC

J: TRBJ1-2
size: .
D: TRBD1
V: TRBV2
CDR3: CASSRTGDGYTF
DNA: TGTGCCAGCTCCAGGACAGGGGATGGCTACACCTTC

J: TRBJ2-7
size: .
D: .
V: TRBV5-4
CDR3: CASSQAASATYEQYF
DNA: TGTGCCAGCAGCCAGGCGGCTAGCGCAACCTACGAGCAGTACTTC

J: TRBJ2-7
size: .
D: .
V: TRBV7-2
CDR3: CASTLTGEQYF
DNA: TGTGCCAGCACTCTGACGGGGGAGCAGTACTTC

J: TRBJ2-3
size: .
D: .
V: TRBV25-1
CDR3: CASSEYRVEDTQYF
DNA: TGTGCCAGCAGTGAATACAGGGTTGAAGATACGCAGTATTTT

J: TRBJ2-7
size: .
D: TRBD2
V: TRBV4-2
CDR3: CASSPQRGDYEQYF
DNA: TGTGCCAGCAGCCCACAGCGGGGCGACTACGAGCAGTACTTC

J: TRBJ2-1
size: .
D: .
V: TRBV6-2/TRBV6-3
CDR3: CASSNPTSNEQFF
DNA: TGTGCCAGCAGCAACCCCACTAGCAATGAGCAGTTCTTC

J: TRBJ1-4
size: .
D: .
V: TRBV28
CDR3: CASSWNRDEKLFF
DNA: TGTGCCAGCAGTTGGAACAGGGATGAAAAACTGTTTTTT

J: TRBJ2-1
size: .
D: TRBD1
V: TRBV28
CDR3: CASSVAGTGDYNEQFF
DNA: TGTGCCAGCAGCGTAGCGGGGACAGGGGACTACAATGAGCAGTTCTTC

J: TRBJ2-7
size: .
D: TRBD1
V: TRBV3-1/TRBV3-2
CDR3: CASSNRDRPSF
DNA: TGTGCCAGCAGCAACCGGGACAGGCCCTCCTTC

J: TRBJ1-1
size: .
D: .
V: TRBV7-6
CDR3: CASSLGGGTEAFF
DNA: TGTGCCAGCAGCTTAGGGGGGGGAACTGAAGCTTTCTTT

J: TRBJ1-4
size: .
D: .
V: TRBV27
CDR3: CASSPGTSHRATNEKLFF
DNA: TGTGCCAGCAGTCCCGGGACATCCCATAGGGCAACTAATGAAAAACTGTTTTTT

J: TRBJ2-1
size: once
D: .
V: TRBV24-1
CDR3: CATSDLESEQFF
DNA: TGTGCCACCAGTGATTTAGAGAGTGAGCAGTTCTTC

J: TRBJ2-2
size: .
D: .
V: TRBV6-5
CDR3: CASSTIAVNTGELFF
DNA: TGTGCCAGCAGTACAATCGCCGTAAACACCGGGGAGCTGTTTTTT

J: TRBJ1-3
size: .
D: .
V: TRBV21-1
CDR3: CASSNGDRDRDGNTIYF
DNA: TGTGCCAGCAGCAATGGGGACCGGGACAGGGATGGAAACACCATATATTTT

J: TRBJ1-5
size: .
D: .
V: TRBV6-5
CDR3: CASSSQGGQPQHF
DNA: TGTGCCAGCAGCTCACAGGGTGGTCAGCCCCAGCATTTT

J: TRBJ2-7
size: once
D: TRBD2
V: TRBV27
CDR3: CASSTRTSSLYEQYF
DNA: TGTGCCAGCAGTACCAGGACTAGCTCCCTCTACGAGCAGTACTTC

J: TRBJ1-1
size: .
D: TRBD1
V: TRBV28
CDR3: CASSKGAWTEAFF
DNA: TGTGCCAGCTCAAAGGGGGCATGGACTGAAGCTTTCTTT

J: TRBJ1-1
size: .
D: .
V: TRBV14
CDR3: CASRPGHWNTEAFF
DNA: TGTGCCAGCAGACCGGGACATTGGAACACTGAAGCTTTCTTT

J: TRBJ2-2
size: .
D: .
V: TRBV7-9
CDR3: CASSPQGAGELFF
DNA: TGTGCCAGCAGCCCACAGGGAGCCGGGGAGCTGTTTTTT

J: TRBJ2-1
size: .
D: .
V: TRBV19
CDR3: CASSIATSARVIEQFF
DNA: TGTGCCAGTAGTATAGCAACAAGCGCTCGTGTGATTGAGCAGTTCTTC

J: TRBJ2-2
size: .
D: .
V: TRBV18
CDR3: CASSPRAGIPNTGELFF
DNA: TGTGCCAGCTCACCACGGGCGGGGATCCCGAACACCGGGGAGCTGTTTTTT